These 28 T cell receptor beta chains were all obtained from the same sample, sequenced in a study of radiotherapy plus CTLA-4 blockade in lung cancer. The assay was immunoSEQ multiplex PCR, and TCRdb's table has in-frame clones only and misses some. The sample holds 55,000 to 75,000 clones, roughly four fifths seen once. Sequences were derived from peripheral blood, sampled from a patient treated with radiotherapy plus ipilimumab. The origin of the receptors is a human donor with non-small cell lung cancer whose response to radiotherapy plus ipilimumab could not be evaluated. Some clones in this sample may be carry-over from other donors' samples.

This rearrangement joins TRBV7-6 to TRBJ1-6; possible D gene TRBD1, 5 bases. The V end was cut by 5 bases, the J end by 4 bases, with 15 bases between. The germline V gene has CDR1 SGHVS and CDR2 FNYEAQ. This CDR3 contains 16 residues. This CDR3 reads CASSPRSPGYNSPLHF. The CDR3 region has the DNA TGTGCCAGCAGCCCAAGGTCCCCAGGGTATAATTCACCCCTCCACTTT. Complete variable domain (other parts from reference TRBV7-6 and TRBJ1-6): GAGVSQSPRYKVTKRGQDVALRCDPISGHVSLYWYRQALGQGPEFLTYFNYEAQQDKSGLPNDRFSAERPEGSISTLTIQRTEQRDSAMYRCASSPRSPGYNSPLHFGNGTRLTVT.

This clone was detected only once. This chain joins TRBV6-6 and TRBJ1-5; 7 bases match TRBD1. Germline assignment: CDR1 MNHNY and CDR2 SVGAGI (reference sequence). This CDR3 is 13 amino acids long. V lost 6 bases, J lost 4 bases, and 3 bases stayed unmatched. CDR3: CASREGANQPQHF. In DNA, the CDR3 is TGTGCCAGCAGGGAGGGGGCAAATCAGCCCCAGCATTTT.

The chain carries TRBV6-6 and TRBJ1-5; 10 positions match TRBD1. J lost 3 bases, V lost 2 bases, and 4 bases had no gene match. CDR1 is MNHNY and CDR2 is SVGAGI in the germline V gene (reference sequence). CDR3 length: 16 residues. The CDR3 nucleotides read TGTGCCAGCAGTTACAGACAGGGGGCGAACAATCAGCCCCAGCATTTT. This sequence encodes CASSYRQGANNQPQHF.

This clone came up once. The chain uses TRBV28 and TRBJ1-1; unclear D gene. CDR1 is MDHEN, CDR2 SYDVKM, per germline. The V end was cut by 7 bases, the J end by 2 bases, with 11 bases between. The CDR3 consists of 13 residues. In DNA, the CDR3 is TGTGCCAGCACCCTAGTTATAAACACTGAAGCTTTCTTT. This encodes CASTLVINTEAFF.

CDR3 sequence (DNA): TGTGCCAGCAGTGAAGTACCAGCGGGGGGGCCAGTTCTAACCTCCGAGCAGTACTTC. Amino acids: CASSEVPAGGPVLTSEQYF. This sequence joins TRBV6-1 and TRBJ2-7; TRBD2 matches 10 bases. The germline V gene encodes CDR1 MNHNS and CDR2 SASEGT. V dropped 1 base and J dropped 6; count of bases not matched to a gene: 18. The CDR3 loop spans 19 amino acids.

V is TRBV4-3 and J is TRBJ1-4; 10 positions agree with TRBD1. Trimming took 2 bases from V and 6 from J; bases not matched to a gene: 6. The CDR3 has 16 amino acids. Germline assignment: CDR1 LGHNA and CDR2 YSLEER. The CDR3, as DNA: TGCGCCAGCAGCCAACCAACGACAGGGGGCTATGAAAAACTGTTTTTT. Encoded protein: CASSQPTTGGYEKLFF.

This clone has just a few counts. V is TRBV14 and J is TRBJ2-7, with D maybe TRBD2 (5 bases). CDR3 length: 13 residues. Trimming cost V 5 bases and J 2 bases, with 10 bases left between them. Germline lookup yields CDR1 SGHDN and CDR2 FVKESK. The chain's CDR3 is CASSRAATYEQYF. The CDR3 bases are TGTGCCAGCAGCAGAGCGGCTACCTACGAGCAGTACTTC.

This rearrangement joins TRBV6-1 to TRBJ1-1; no clear D. The CDR3 is 14 amino acids. Germline V gene sequence: CDR1 MNHNS, CDR2 SASEGT. Deletions cut 0 bases from V and 4 bases from J, with 9 bases between. CDR3 sequence: CASSEALSPTEAFF. CDR3 sequence (DNA): TGTGCCAGCAGTGAAGCCTTGAGTCCCACTGAAGCTTTCTTT.

This clone was picked up a small number of times. The genes are TRBV7-2 and TRBJ2-5, with D possibly being TRBD2 (6 bases). The J call may be mistaken, given a closer DNA end match to TRBJ2-7. Per the germline V gene, CDR1 is SGHTA and CDR2 is FQGNSA. This CDR3 is built from 15 residues. CDR3 nucleotides: TGTGCCAGCAGCTTTTACGGGGGTCCCTCCTACGAGCAGTACTTC. Translation gives CASSFYGGPSYEQYF.

The chain has TRBV19 and TRBJ1-5, with a weak D call TRBD1 (5 bases). The length of the CDR3 is 14 residues. Trimming shortened V by 3 bases and J by 8 bases, and 14 bases separated the two germline ends. Germline V lookup: CDR1 LNHDA, CDR2 SQIVND (reference sequence). The CDR3 loop is CASSIDRFLKPQHF. The CDR3 region has the DNA TGTGCCAGTAGTATTGACAGATTTTTGAAGCCCCAGCATTTT.

The chain is built from TRBV7-9 and TRBJ2-5; TRBD1 matches at 9 bases. Germline loops: CDR1 SEHNR, CDR2 FQNEAQ (reference sequence). Trimming removed 0 bases from V and 5 bases from J; junction bases left unmatched: 4. CDR3 length equals 15 residues. CDR3 in DNA: TGTGCCAGCAGCTTAGCGGGACAGGGATGGGAGACCCAGTACTTC. Encoded protein: CASSLAGQGWETQYF. The full variable domain, with the rest looked up from reference TRBV7-9 and TRBJ2-5, is DTGVSQNPRHKITKRGQNVTFRCDPISEHNRLYWYRQTLGQGPEFLTYFQNEAQLEKSRLLSDRFSAERPKGSFSTLEIQRTEQGDSAMYLCASSLAGQGWETQYFGPGTRLLVL.

V is TRBV27 and J is TRBJ2-3; the match to TRBD2 covers 11 bases. The CDR3 runs to 17 residues. The J segment lost 2 bases and the V segment lost 0 bases, leaving 4 bases of the junction unmatched. Germline-derived CDR1 and CDR2 are MNHEY and SMNVEV (reference sequence). CDR3 DNA: TGTGCCAGCAGTTTATCACGGACTAGCGGGCCCACAGATACGCAGTATTTT. As protein: CASSLSRTSGPTDTQYF.

The rearrangement joins TRBV19 to TRBJ1-5; perhaps TRBD1 as D (6 bases). Looked up from germline, CDR1 is LNHDA and CDR2 is SQIVND (reference sequence). The CDR3 has 13 amino acids. V lost 4 bases, J lost 4 bases, and 8 bases lay in between. CDR3 bases: TGTGCCAGTAGTAGGACAGTAAATCAGCCCCAGCATTTT. Its translation is CASSRTVNQPQHF.

The chain is built from TRBV28 and TRBJ1-2; D remains unclear. The germline V gene encodes CDR1 MDHEN and CDR2 SYDVKM. This CDR3 is built from 17 residues. Trimming removed 3 bases at V and 1 base at J, with 18 bases between. The CDR3, as DNA: TGTGCCAGCAGTTTCGGCGGGATGGGGAATAGTAACTATGGCTACACCTTC. Protein sequence: CASSFGGMGNSNYGYTF.

The CDR3 reads CASSRGAGGSPLHF. Here the CDR3 DNA reads TGTGCCAGCAGCCGTGGGGCAGGGGGGTCACCCCTCCACTTT. V is TRBV11-3 and J is TRBJ1-6; 7 nucleotides match TRBD1. CDR3 length: 14 amino acids. Germline CDR1 is SGHNT and CDR2 is YENEEA. V lost 5 bases and J lost 10; bases outside the gene matches: 8. Full variable domain (rest looked up from reference TRBV11-3 and TRBJ1-6): EAGVVQSPRYKIIEKKQPVAFWCNPISGHNTLYWYLQNLGQGPELLIRYENEEAVDDSQLPKDRFSAERLKGVDSTLKIQPAELGDSAVYLCASSRGAGGSPLHFGNGTRLTVT.

The rearrangement joins TRBV2 to TRBJ2-3, with TRBD2 matching 9 bases. CDR1 is SNHLY, CDR2 FYNNEI, per germline. The J segment lost 5 bases and the V segment lost 5 bases, leaving 5 bases of the junction unmatched. There are 14 residues in the CDR3. The CDR3 DNA is TGTGCCAGCAGTCAGACTAGCGGAAGAGATACGCAGTATTTT. Amino acids: CASSQTSGRDTQYF.

The V gene is TRBV5-1, the J gene TRBJ1-4; TRBD1 matches at 9 bases. The germline CDR1 and CDR2 sequences are SGHRS and YFSETQ. J lost 6 bases, V lost 4 bases, and 7 bases had no gene match. The CDR3 sequence is 15 residues long. Written as DNA, the CDR3 is TGCGCCAGCAGCAACCCACAGGGGGCGGATGAAAAACTGTTTTTT. Its protein product is CASSNPQGADEKLFF.

The V call is TRBV7-9, the J call TRBJ2-2, with no clear D. CDR1 is SEHNR and CDR2 is FQNEAQ in the germline V gene (reference sequence). The CDR3 runs 14 residues. With 6 bases removed from V and 5 bases from J, the gap between germline ends came to 13 bases. CDR3 sequence: CASSSLDSTGELFF. The DNA for the CDR3 is TGTGCCAGCAGTTCACTCGATTCTACCGGGGAGCTGTTTTTT.

The chain combines TRBV4-1 with TRBJ2-7; D is uncertain. V dropped 0 bases and J dropped 3 bases, with 12 bases sitting between them. The CDR3 is 15 residues long. CDR1 MGHRA and CDR2 YSYEKL come from the germline V gene. CDR3 loop: CASSQERNYFYEQYF. The CDR3, as DNA: TGCGCCAGCAGCCAAGAACGAAATTACTTCTACGAGCAGTACTTC.

The V and J genes are TRBV2 and TRBJ1-2; possible D gene TRBD1, 5 bases. Trimming stripped 4 bases from V and 0 bases from J, with 9 bases between. The CDR3 covers 14 residues. Per the germline V gene, CDR1 is SNHLY and CDR2 is FYNNEI. In nucleotides, the CDR3 is TGTGCCAGCAGTGGGAGGGGAACTAACTATGGCTACACCTTC. Protein sequence: CASSGRGTNYGYTF.

In this sample, this clone turned up a few times. The rearrangement links TRBV5-4 to TRBJ2-3; the D gene is possibly TRBD2 (7 bases). Germline V lookup: CDR1 SGHNT, CDR2 YYREEE (reference sequence). V shed 1 base and J shed 3 bases, with 15 bases lying between them. The CDR3 is 16 amino acids. The CDR3: CASSLRGGGQTDTQYF. The CDR3 DNA reads TGTGCCAGCAGCTTGCGAGGGGGGGGGCAGACAGATACGCAGTATTTT.

A few counts support this clone. This chain joins TRBV5-1 and TRBJ1-2, with 7 bases lining up with TRBD1. CDR3 length: 16 amino acids. CDR1 is SGHRS, CDR2 YFSETQ, per germline. J was trimmed by 2 bases and V by 0 bases; bases with no gene match: 7. The CDR3 protein is CASSLASGTENYGYTF. In DNA, the CDR3 is TGCGCCAGCAGCTTGGCCTCCGGGACAGAAAACTATGGCTACACCTTC.

The rearrangement links TRBV19 to TRBJ1-5; 8 bases line up with TRBD1. This CDR3 comprises 15 residues. The ends lost 4 bases at V and 1 base at J; junction bases unmatched: 3. Germline values: CDR1 LNHDA, CDR2 SQIVND (reference sequence). CDR3 nucleotides: TGTGCCAGTAGTACACAGGGGGGGAGCAATCAGCCCCAGCATTTT. Encoded protein: CASSTQGGSNQPQHF.

This clone was observed a handful of times. This chain connects TRBV28 to TRBJ1-3; TRBD1 is a possible D gene (6 bases). The CDR3 contains 17 residues. With 5 bases removed from V and 1 base from J, the gap between germline ends came to 18 bases. Germline-derived CDR1 and CDR2 are MDHEN and SYDVKM. CDR3 DNA: TGTGCCAGCAGTCCACTACAACTTGGGACATCTGGAAACACCATATATTTT. Its translation is CASSPLQLGTSGNTIYF.

The chain uses TRBV4-3 and TRBJ1-1, with 11 bases matching TRBD1. V was clipped by 1 base and J by 0 bases; unmatched bases: 1. This CDR3 contains 16 residues. The germline gives CDR1 LGHNA, CDR2 YSLEER. CDR3 sequence reads: CASSQGTGGMNTEAFF. CDR3 nucleotide sequence: TGCGCCAGCAGCCAAGGGACAGGGGGCATGAACACTGAAGCTTTCTTT.

The V and J genes are TRBV28 and TRBJ1-6; a possible D gene is TRBD1 (5 bases). Trimming pared 6 bases from V and 9 bases from J, leaving 15 bases between. From germline, CDR1 is MDHEN and CDR2 SYDVKM. CDR3 length: 14 residues. The CDR3: CASRWGDGLSPLHF. In DNA form, the CDR3 reads TGTGCCAGCAGGTGGGGCGACGGGCTTTCACCCCTCCACTTT.

This clone came up once. The chain links TRBV7-9 to TRBJ1-1; D is ambiguous. Germline CDR1 reads SEHNR; CDR2 reads FQNEAQ (reference sequence). V was cut by 5 bases and J by 5 bases, with 9 bases left in between. The CDR3 loop spans 12 amino acids. This chain's CDR3 is CASSRGATEAFF. In DNA, the CDR3 is TGTGCCAGCAGCCGTGGTGCGACTGAAGCTTTCTTT.

This clone was observed a single time. This rearrangement joins TRBV5-1 to TRBJ1-2; D possibly corresponds to TRBD1 (5 bases). The CDR3 has 13 residues. The V end was cut by 7 bases, the J end by 6 bases, with 16 bases between. Germline V gene lookup returns CDR1 SGHRS and CDR2 YFSETQ. Here the CDR3 DNA reads TGCGCCAGCTACGAAAATGGGGGGGATGGCTACACCTTC. Translation gives CASYENGGDGYTF.